This TCR beta chain came from a study of shared clonotypes between healthy human individuals. Using immunoSEQ multiplex PCR, the repertoire was profiled, and TCRdb retains in-frame clones only, with some absent. The repertoire includes 650,000 to 700,000 clones, about 92% of them detected once, and around a third sits in the top ten. The sequencing input was memory CD8+ T cells from PBMCs. Subset reported: CD45RO+ cells pooled with CCR7-negative TemRA cells. The TCR was taken from a man younger than 30 in good health. Some clones in this sample may be carry-over from other donors' samples.

Here the CDR3 DNA reads TGTGCCAGCTCACCAGGGCCGGGGCTCACTGAAGCTTTCTTT. This translates into CASSPGPGLTEAFF. This chain joins TRBV18 and TRBJ1-1; D is possibly TRBD1 (5 bases). The CDR3 loop spans 14 amino acids. Per the germline V gene, CDR1 is KGHSH and CDR2 is LQKENI. Trimming took 2 bases from V and 4 from J, leaving 11 bases between them. Complete variable domain (other parts from reference TRBV18 and TRBJ1-1): NAGVMQNPRHLVRRRGQEARLRCSPMKGHSHVYWYRQLPEEGLKFMVYLQKENIIDESGMPKERFSAEFPKEGPSILRIQQVVRGDSAAYFCASSPGPGLTEAFFGQGTRLTVV.